This entry is about one TCR beta chain. Its antigen is unidentified. On the day of bone marrow donation, the related graft donor provided peripheral blood. Method: immunoSEQ multiplex PCR; TCRdb's copy keeps in-frame clones and lacks some. The sample lists tens of thousands of clones; 90% to 95% were seen once. This entry comes from a study of T cells after posttransplantation cyclophosphamide. Study results and limitations: Blood and skin or GI T cell repertoires showed limited TRB overlap. Recipient CMV seropositivity and CMV reactivation strongly tracked TRB clonality. Donor-recipient repertoire similarity was low at 1-2 months, rising over year one.

Looked up from germline, CDR1 is SGHNT and CDR2 is YENEEA. Trimming took off 7 bases at V and 9 bases at J, with 16 bases between the two ends. The CDR3 is made up of 13 amino acids. The sequence was collected from a woman aged 25 to 45 in good health and a related stem cell transplant donor. The V and J genes are TRBV11-3 and TRBJ2-1; weak D call: TRBD1 (6 bases). Sequenced: PBMCs. CDR3 bases: TGTGCCAGCACTCGGCCAGGGGAGAGTGAGCAGTTCTTC. This translates into CASTRPGESEQFF.